These T cell receptor beta chains were read from a single sample in a study of cytomegalovirus exposure and HLA in healthy donors. Method: immunoSEQ multiplex PCR; TCRdb's copy keeps in-frame clones and lacks some. Of 150,000 to 200,000 clones listed, roughly 77% are singletons. Material for sequencing was PBMCs. The source is a woman aged 45-65 years in good health and CMV-seronegative. The conserved cysteine and the conserved F or W are not part of the CDR3 here. Size tells how often a clone was seen (once, few, many) or the class of an expanded clone, and some rows leave it out.

V gene: TRBV4-2
J gene: TRBJ1-5
clone size: NA
CDR3 protein: ASSQDRTGDNQPQH

V gene: TRBV7-9
J gene: TRBJ1-2
clone size: NA
CDR3 protein: ASRGVNYGYT

V gene: TRBV6-6
J gene: TRBJ2-3
clone size: NA
CDR3 protein: ASSHTDTQY

V gene: TRBV5-6
J gene: TRBJ2-7
clone size: few
CDR3 protein: ASSLVWDSSSYEQY

V gene: TRBV19
J gene: TRBJ1-2
clone size: NA
CDR3 protein: ASRSTGVYGYT

V gene: TRBV5-4
J gene: TRBJ2-1
clone size: NA
CDR3 protein: ASSQGLAGDYNEQF

V gene: TRBV6-5
J gene: TRBJ2-7
clone size: NA
CDR3 protein: ASSLGTSGGLYEQY

V gene: TRBV6-5
J gene: TRBJ2-7
clone size: few
CDR3 protein: ASSYVSGSYEQY

V gene: TRBV11-1
J gene: TRBJ2-1
clone size: NA
CDR3 protein: ASSPGGTSGRREQF

V gene: TRBV6-1
J gene: TRBJ1-1
clone size: few
CDR3 protein: ASSEFGSSVAEAF

V gene: TRBV28
J gene: TRBJ1-1
clone size: NA
CDR3 protein: ASRSPYAQIEAF

V gene: TRBV5-5
J gene: TRBJ2-2
clone size: NA
CDR3 protein: ASSLGPTGGRTGELF

V gene: TRBV7-6
J gene: TRBJ1-1
clone size: NA
CDR3 protein: ASILGGGTEAF

V gene: TRBV14
J gene: TRBJ1-4
clone size: NA
CDR3 protein: ASSPTKKNEKLF

V gene: TRBV28
J gene: TRBJ1-4
clone size: once
CDR3 protein: ASSFKGAREKLF

V gene: TRBV4-1
J gene: TRBJ1-2
clone size: NA
CDR3 protein: ASSQVLQTGDGYGYT

V gene: TRBV5-4
J gene: TRBJ2-5
clone size: NA
CDR3 protein: ASSKGTGLETQY

V gene: TRBV6-1
J gene: TRBJ2-3
clone size: NA
CDR3 protein: ASQLGLLSTDTQY

V gene: TRBV19
J gene: TRBJ2-2
clone size: NA
CDR3 protein: ASSPRTGAGELF

V gene: TRBV7-9
J gene: TRBJ2-2
clone size: NA
CDR3 protein: ASNGGGTGNTGELF

V gene: TRBV7-2
J gene: TRBJ2-7
clone size: NA
CDR3 protein: ASSLPQGSASYEQY

V gene: TRBV9
J gene: TRBJ2-1
clone size: NA
CDR3 protein: ASSTRDSSYNEQF

V gene: TRBV2
J gene: TRBJ1-6
clone size: NA
CDR3 protein: ASSPWRAGTNSPLH

V gene: TRBV7-2
J gene: TRBJ2-5
clone size: NA
CDR3 protein: ASSLAVGGRETQY

V gene: TRBV6-1
J gene: TRBJ2-3
clone size: few
CDR3 protein: AGGQDSTDTQY

V gene: TRBV6-1
J gene: TRBJ1-6
clone size: NA
CDR3 protein: ASSPAAGVNSPLH

V gene: TRBV14
J gene: TRBJ2-6
clone size: NA
CDR3 protein: ASSRYTGALGSGANVLT

V gene: TRBV7-6
J gene: TRBJ2-1
clone size: NA
CDR3 protein: ASSRTSGGYNEQF

V gene: TRBV13
J gene: TRBJ2-7
clone size: few
CDR3 protein: ASSFDSYEQY

V gene: TRBV5-1
J gene: TRBJ2-7
clone size: NA
CDR3 protein: ASNLQTGAYEQY

V gene: TRBV6-4
J gene: TRBJ1-2
clone size: NA
CDR3 protein: ASSSEPNYGYT

V gene: TRBV6-1
J gene: TRBJ1-2
clone size: NA
CDR3 protein: ASRIQGNYGYT

V gene: TRBV5-1
J gene: TRBJ1-2
clone size: NA
CDR3 protein: ASSLGTANYGYT

V gene: TRBV6-6
J gene: TRBJ2-7
clone size: NA
CDR3 protein: ASSSPGTGFSYEQY

V gene: TRBV6-5
J gene: TRBJ1-1
clone size: NA
CDR3 protein: ASSSGQGAGGTEAF

V gene: TRBV2
J gene: TRBJ1-4
clone size: NA
CDR3 protein: ASSSVITSEKLF

V gene: TRBV7-3
J gene: TRBJ2-1
clone size: few
CDR3 protein: ASSPYRVGSGSSGQF

V gene: TRBV6-5
J gene: TRBJ1-2
clone size: many
CDR3 protein: ASSFLPGQGHYGYT

V gene: TRBV5-1
J gene: TRBJ2-7
clone size: NA
CDR3 protein: ATSSGGSSYEQY

V gene: TRBV5-1
J gene: TRBJ1-2
clone size: NA
CDR3 protein: ASSLAGQGDGYT